This T cell receptor beta chain was sequenced for a study of chemoradiotherapy in HPV16-positive cancers. This CDR3 has 13 residues. Trimming removed 10 bases from V and 5 bases from J; junction bases left unmatched: 4. Germline CDR1 is MDHEN and CDR2 is SYDVKM. Only in-frame clones appear in the TCRdb table, and some are missing; sequencing was by immunoSEQ multiplex PCR. The repertoire holds about 11,000 clones, with roughly four fifths as singletons. The J gene is TRBJ2-3, the V gene TRBV28; 12 nucleotides match TRBD2. The clonotype originates from a human donor with HPV-associated anogenital cancer. The specimen was taken from a patient who underwent chemoradiotherapy. The CDR3: CATSGRALDTQYF. CDR3 nucleotide sequence: TGTGCCACTAGCGGGAGGGCTTTAGATACGCAGTATTTT.